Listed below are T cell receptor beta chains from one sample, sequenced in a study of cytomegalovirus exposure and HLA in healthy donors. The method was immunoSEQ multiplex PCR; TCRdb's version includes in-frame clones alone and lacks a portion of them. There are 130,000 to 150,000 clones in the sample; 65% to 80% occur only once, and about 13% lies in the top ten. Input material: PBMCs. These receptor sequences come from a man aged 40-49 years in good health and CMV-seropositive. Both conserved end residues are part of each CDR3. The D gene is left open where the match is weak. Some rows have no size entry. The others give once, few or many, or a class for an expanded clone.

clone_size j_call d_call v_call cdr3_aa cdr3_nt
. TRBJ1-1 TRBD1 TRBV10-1 CASRTGTNTEAFF TGCGCCAGCAGGACAGGGACGAACACTGAAGCTTTCTTT
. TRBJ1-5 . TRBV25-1 CASSEYRGCQPQHF TGTGCCAGCAGTGAATACAGGGGTTGTCAGCCCCAGCATTTT
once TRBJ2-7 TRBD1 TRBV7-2 CASSLRGQLSYEQYF TGTGCCAGCAGCCTCAGGGGGCAGCTTTCCTACGAGCAGTACTTC
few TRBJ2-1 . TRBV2 CASSSGTYNEQFF TGTGCCAGCAGTTCCGGGACATACAATGAGCAGTTCTTC
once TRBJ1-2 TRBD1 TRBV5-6 CASSLNRGSYGYTF TGTGCCAGCAGCTTGAACAGGGGGTCTTATGGCTACACCTTC
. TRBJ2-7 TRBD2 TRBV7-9 CASSPPPRASGTYEQYF TGTGCCAGCAGCCCCCCCCCTCGGGCTAGCGGAACCTACGAGCAGTACTTC
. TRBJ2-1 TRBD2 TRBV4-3 CASSHRVAGAGNEQFF TGCGCCAGCAGCCATAGGGTAGCGGGAGCCGGCAATGAGCAGTTCTTC
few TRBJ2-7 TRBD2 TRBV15 CATRPHGSGSGEQYF TGTGCCACCCGCCCGCATGGGAGCGGGAGTGGCGAGCAGTACTTC
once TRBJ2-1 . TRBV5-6 CASSLTISGASTYNEQFF TGTGCCAGCAGCTTGACCATCTCCGGAGCCTCGACTTACAATGAGCAGTTCTTC
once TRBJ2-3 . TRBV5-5 CASSSPGSDTQYF TGTGCCAGCAGCTCCCCGGGGTCAGATACGCAGTATTTT
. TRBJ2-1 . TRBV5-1 CASSPRVSSYNEQFF TGCGCCAGCAGCCCCCGGGTTAGCTCCTACAATGAGCAGTTCTTC
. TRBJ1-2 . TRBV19 CASSTGLLGYGYTF TGTGCCAGTAGTACGGGACTCCTTGGCTATGGCTACACCTTC
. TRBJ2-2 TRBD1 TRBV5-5 CASSLVGQGVGELFF TGTGCCAGCAGCTTGGTGGGACAGGGGGTCGGGGAGCTGTTTTTT
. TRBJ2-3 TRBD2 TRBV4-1 CASSQGELAVTDTQYF TGCGCCAGCAGCCAAGGGGAACTAGCGGTTACAGATACGCAGTATTTT
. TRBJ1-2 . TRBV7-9 CASSSRVEANYGYTF TGTGCCAGCAGCTCCCGAGTCGAAGCTAACTATGGCTACACCTTC
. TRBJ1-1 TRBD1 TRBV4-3 CASSQEDRGTEAFF TGCGCCAGCAGCCAAGAGGACAGGGGCACTGAAGCTTTCTTT
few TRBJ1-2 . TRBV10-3 CAISETGNYGYTF TGTGCCATCAGTGAGACAGGGAACTATGGCTACACCTTC
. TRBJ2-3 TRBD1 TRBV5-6 CASSWGTGRTDTQYF TGTGCCAGCAGCTGGGGGACAGGGCGCACAGATACGCAGTATTTT
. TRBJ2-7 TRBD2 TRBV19 CASGPLAGGQGEQYF TGTGCCAGTGGCCCACTAGCGGGAGGCCAGGGCGAGCAGTACTTC
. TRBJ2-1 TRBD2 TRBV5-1 CASSLVVGTNHNEQFF TGCGCCAGCAGCTTGGTGGTCGGGACTAACCACAATGAGCAGTTCTTC
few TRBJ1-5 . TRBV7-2 CASSLAGGGGQPQHF TGTGCCAGCAGCTTAGCAGGGGGGGGAGGTCAGCCCCAGCATTTT
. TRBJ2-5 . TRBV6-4 CASNPTGLETQYF TGTGCCAGCAATCCAACAGGGTTGGAGACCCAGTACTTC
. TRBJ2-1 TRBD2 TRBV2 CASSLAGVGEQFF TGTGCCAGCAGCTTAGCGGGAGTAGGTGAGCAGTTCTTC
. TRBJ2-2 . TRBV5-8 CASSLLAYTGELFF TGTGCCAGCAGCTTGTTGGCCTACACCGGGGAGCTGTTTTTT
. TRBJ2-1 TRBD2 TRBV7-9 CASSGPLAGGYNEQFF TGTGCCAGCAGCGGACCCCTAGCGGGAGGCTACAATGAGCAGTTCTTC
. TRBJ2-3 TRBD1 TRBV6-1 CASSEMDRGLITDTQYF TGTGCCAGCAGTGAAATGGACAGGGGCCTGATCACAGATACGCAGTATTTT
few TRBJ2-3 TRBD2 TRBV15 CATSSPPGAGVADTQYF TGTGCCACCAGCAGCCCTCCGGGAGCGGGAGTTGCAGATACGCAGTATTTT
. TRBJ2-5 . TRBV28 CASSLPGDQETQYF TGTGCCAGCAGTCTCCCGGGGGACCAAGAGACCCAGTACTTC
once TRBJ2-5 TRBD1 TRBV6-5 CASSFQGARETQYF TGTGCCAGCAGTTTTCAGGGGGCGCGGGAGACCCAGTACTTC
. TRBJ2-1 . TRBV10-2 CATLATVSSYNEQFF TGCGCCACTCTAGCGACTGTAAGCTCCTACAATGAGCAGTTCTTC
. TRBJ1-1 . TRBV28 CASSRRGGFTEAFF TGTGCCAGCAGTCGCCGGGGGGGATTTACTGAAGCTTTCTTT
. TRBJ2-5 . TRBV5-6 CASSWAGDGTQYF TGTGCCAGCAGCTGGGCAGGGGATGGAACCCAGTACTTC
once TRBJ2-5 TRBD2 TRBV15 CATSRGPGLAGETQYF TGTGCCACCAGCAGAGGACCGGGACTAGCCGGGGAGACCCAGTACTTC
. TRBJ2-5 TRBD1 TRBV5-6 CASSETGGQETQYF TGTGCCAGCAGCGAGACAGGGGGGCAAGAGACCCAGTACTTC
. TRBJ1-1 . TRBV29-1 CSVEAPGNTEAFF TGCAGCGTTGAAGCTCCGGGGAACACTGAAGCTTTCTTT
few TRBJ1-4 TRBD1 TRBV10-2 CASSQNRGEKLFF TGCGCCAGCAGTCAGAACAGGGGAGAAAAACTGTTTTTT
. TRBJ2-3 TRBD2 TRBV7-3 CASSLKGTSVLTDTQYF TGTGCCAGCAGCTTAAAGGGGACTAGCGTTCTCACAGATACGCAGTATTTT
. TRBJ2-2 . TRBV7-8 CASSRWLDIGTGELFF TGTGCCAGCAGCCGATGGCTAGATATTGGAACCGGGGAGCTGTTTTTT
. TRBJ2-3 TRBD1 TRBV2 CASSGQGIDTQYF TGTGCCAGCAGTGGACAGGGCATAGATACGCAGTATTTT
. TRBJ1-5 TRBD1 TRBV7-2 CASSFRTGGDQPQHF TGTGCCAGCAGCTTTAGGACAGGCGGGGATCAGCCCCAGCATTTT
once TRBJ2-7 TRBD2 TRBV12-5 CASASSGSGYEQYF TGTGCTAGTGCCTCTAGCGGGAGCGGGTACGAGCAGTACTTC
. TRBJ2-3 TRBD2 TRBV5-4 CASSLGLAGVDTQYF TGTGCCAGCAGCTTAGGACTAGCGGGAGTAGATACGCAGTATTTT